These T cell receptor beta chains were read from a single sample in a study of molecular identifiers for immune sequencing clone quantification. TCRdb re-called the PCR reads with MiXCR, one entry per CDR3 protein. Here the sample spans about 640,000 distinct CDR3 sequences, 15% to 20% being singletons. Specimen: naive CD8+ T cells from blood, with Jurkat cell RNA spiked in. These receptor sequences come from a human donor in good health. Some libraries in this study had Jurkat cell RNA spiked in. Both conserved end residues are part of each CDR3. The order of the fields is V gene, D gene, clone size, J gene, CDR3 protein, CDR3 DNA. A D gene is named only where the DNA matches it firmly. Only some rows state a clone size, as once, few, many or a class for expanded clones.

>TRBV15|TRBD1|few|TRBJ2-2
CATSTLSGHRGRPGELFF
TGTGCCACCAGCACGCTCTCTGGTCACAGGGGGCGTCCCGGGGAGCTGTTTTTT
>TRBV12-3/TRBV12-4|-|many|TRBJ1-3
CASRGEFSGNTIYF
TGTGCCAGCAGGGGGGAGTTCTCTGGAAACACCATATATTTT
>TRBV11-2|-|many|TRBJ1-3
CASSLTGTLSGNTIYF
TGTGCCAGCAGCTTAACCGGGACACTCTCTGGAAACACCATATATTTT
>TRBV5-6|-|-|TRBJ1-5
CTCSFWVNSNQPQHF
TGTACCTGCAGCTTTTGGGTGAATAGCAATCAGCCCCAGCATTTT
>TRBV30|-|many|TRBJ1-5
CAWSVLGPAYSNQPQHF
TGTGCCTGGAGTGTATTGGGCCCCGCGTATAGCAATCAGCCCCAGCATTTT
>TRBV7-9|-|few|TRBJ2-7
CASSLLGGAEQYF
TGTGCCAGCAGCTTATTAGGGGGTGCCGAGCAGTACTTC
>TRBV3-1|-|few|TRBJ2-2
CASSASHTGELFF
TGTGCCAGCAGCGCCAGCCACACCGGGGAGCTGTTTTTT
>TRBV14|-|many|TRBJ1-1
CASSQGYSGGRTEAFF
TGTGCCAGCAGCCAAGGGTATTCGGGGGGACGGACTGAAGCTTTCTTT
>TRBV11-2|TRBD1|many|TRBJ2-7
CASSLDPGQGTYEQYF
TGTGCCAGCAGCTTAGATCCGGGACAGGGCACCTACGAGCAGTACTTC
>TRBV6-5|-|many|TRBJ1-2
CASSYSGQNNYGYTF
TGTGCCAGCAGTTATAGTGGGCAGAATAACTATGGCTACACCTTC
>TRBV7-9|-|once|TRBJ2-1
CASSLVFAYNKQFF
TGTGCCAGCAGCTTAGTGTTTGCCTACAATAAGCAGTTCTTC
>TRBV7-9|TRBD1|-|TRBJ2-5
CASSLAPGGPRETQYF
TGTGCCAGCAGCTTAGCGCCAGGGGGCCCCAGAGAGACCCAGTACTTC
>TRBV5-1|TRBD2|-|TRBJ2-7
CASSLQTSGGTYEQYF
TGCGCCAGCAGCTTGCAAACTAGCGGGGGGACCTACGAGCAGTACTTC
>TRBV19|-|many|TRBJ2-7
CASSPGQLYEQYF
TGTGCCAGCTCCCCAGGGCAGCTCTACGAGCAGTACTTC
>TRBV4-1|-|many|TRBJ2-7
CASSPTTGASYEQYF
TGCGCCAGCAGTCCAACGACCGGGGCTTCCTACGAGCAGTACTTC
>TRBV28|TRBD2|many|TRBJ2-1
CASSGPSTSGSRNEQFF
TGTGCCAGCAGTGGCCCCTCCACTAGCGGGAGTCGCAATGAGCAGTTCTTC
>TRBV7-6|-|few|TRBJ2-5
CASSLLGAGQETQYF
TGTGCCAGCAGCTTATTGGGGGCGGGACAAGAGACCCAGTACTTC
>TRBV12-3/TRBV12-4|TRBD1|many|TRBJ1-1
CASLQGGTTEAFF
TGTGCCAGTTTACAGGGGGGGACGACTGAAGCTTTCTTT
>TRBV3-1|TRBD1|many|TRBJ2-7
CASSQGTETGLWEQYF
TGTGCCAGCAGCCAAGGGACCGAGACAGGGCTTTGGGAGCAGTACTTC
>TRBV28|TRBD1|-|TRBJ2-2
CASSLFTGTGGIGELFF
TGTGCCAGCAGTTTATTTACCGGGACAGGGGGAATCGGGGAGCTGTTTTTT
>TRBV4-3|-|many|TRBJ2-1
CASSTQGWGEQFF
TGCGCCAGCAGCACGCAGGGATGGGGTGAGCAGTTCTTC
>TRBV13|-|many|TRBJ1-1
CASSPFGTMNTEAFF
TGTGCCAGCAGCCCATTTGGTACCATGAACACTGAAGCTTTCTTT
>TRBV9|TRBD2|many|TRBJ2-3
CASSEAGSTDTQYF
TGTGCCAGCAGCGAAGCGGGATCCACAGATACGCAGTATTTT
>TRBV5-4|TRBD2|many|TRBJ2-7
CASSGGLDYEQYF
TGTGCCAGCAGCGGGGGACTAGACTACGAGCAGTACTTC
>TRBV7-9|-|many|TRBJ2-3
CASSPVSDTQYF
TGTGCCAGCAGCCCCGTGTCAGATACGCAGTATTTT
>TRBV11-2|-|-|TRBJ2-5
CASSLDFAGLQETQYF
TGTGCCAGCAGCTTAGATTTTGCGGGGTTACAAGAGACCCAGTACTTC
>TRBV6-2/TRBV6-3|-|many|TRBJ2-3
CASLPTRGGYTDTQYF
TGTGCCAGTCTCCCGACTAGAGGGGGGTACACAGATACGCAGTATTTT
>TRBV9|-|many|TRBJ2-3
CASSVEPSLSTDTQYF
TGTGCCAGCAGCGTAGAGCCTAGTCTAAGCACAGATACGCAGTATTTT
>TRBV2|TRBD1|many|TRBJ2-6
CASSGDRGSSGANVLTF
TGTGCCAGCAGTGGGGACAGGGGAAGCTCTGGGGCCAACGTCCTGACTTTC
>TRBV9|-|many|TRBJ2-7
CASSRGKSSYEQYF
TGTGCCAGCAGCCGGGGTAAGAGCTCCTACGAGCAGTACTTC
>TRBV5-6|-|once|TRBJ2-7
CASSADIGSEQYF
TGTGCCAGCAGCGCGGACATAGGAAGCGAGCAGTACTTC
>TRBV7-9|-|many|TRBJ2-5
CASSLAGRLRETQYF
TGTGCCAGCAGCTTAGCGGGCAGGTTGAGAGAGACCCAGTACTTC
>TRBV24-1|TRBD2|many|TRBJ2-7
CATSDIAGPHEQYF
TGTGCCACCAGTGATATAGCGGGGCCTCACGAGCAGTACTTC
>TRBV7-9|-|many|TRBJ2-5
CASSASLGLGETQYF
TGTGCCAGCAGCGCCTCTTTAGGCCTTGGAGAGACCCAGTACTTC
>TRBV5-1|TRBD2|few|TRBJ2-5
CASSLSLSGGYQETQYF
TGCGCCAGCAGCTTAAGCCTTAGCGGGGGGTATCAAGAGACCCAGTACTTC
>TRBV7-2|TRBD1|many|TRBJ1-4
CASSSDRETNEKLFF
TGTGCCAGCAGCTCGGACAGGGAAACTAATGAAAAACTGTTTTTT
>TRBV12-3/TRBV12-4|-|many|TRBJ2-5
CASSFHDQKETQYF
TGTGCCAGCAGTTTTCACGATCAGAAAGAGACCCAGTACTTC
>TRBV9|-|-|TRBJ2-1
CAGSVIASSHEQFF
TGTGCCGGCAGCGTGATAGCGAGCTCCCATGAGCAGTTCTTC
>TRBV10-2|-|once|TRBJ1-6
CAGSEFGPRDSPLHF
TGCGCCGGCAGTGAGTTCGGTCCTAGGGATTCACCCCTCCACTTT
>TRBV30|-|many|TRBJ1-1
CAWSVGVLTEAFF
TGTGCCTGGAGTGTTGGGGTACTCACTGAAGCTTTCTTT
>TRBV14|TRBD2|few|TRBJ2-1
CASRTSGGYGEQFF
TGTGCCAGCAGGACTAGCGGGGGTTACGGTGAGCAGTTCTTC
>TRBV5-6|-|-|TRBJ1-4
CASSLLGRNEKLFF
TGTGCCAGCAGCTTGCTCGGGAGGAATGAAAAACTGTTTTTT
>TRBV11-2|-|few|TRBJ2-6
CASSFESGANVLTF
TGTGCCAGCAGCTTCGAGTCTGGGGCCAACGTCCTGACTTTC
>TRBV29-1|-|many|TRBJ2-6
CSARESISTGANVLTF
TGCAGCGCTCGGGAGTCTATTAGTACTGGGGCCAACGTCCTGACTTTC
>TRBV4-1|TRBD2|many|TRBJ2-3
CASSQVAGWTDTQYF
TGCGCCAGCAGCCAAGTAGCGGGGTGGACAGATACGCAGTATTTT